This TCR beta chain was identified during a study of T cells after yellow fever vaccination. Study overall: SMART-Seq v4 Ultra Low Input prepared the low-cell-number fractions. Regarding the study as a whole: Once the booster was given, most primary-vaccination clones reappeared, at about 95% for CD4 and roughly 90% for CD8.

Making TCR cDNA involved 5'RACE template switching, which added UMIs and a universal primer site. TCRdb fed the 5' RACE reads into MiXCR, producing one record per CDR3 protein. The sample consists of about 400,000 distinct CDR3 sequences, approximately 6% of them appearing once. Per germline, CDR1 SQVTM and CDR2 ANQGSEA. The CDR3 totals 16 residues. J was trimmed by 0 bases and V by 6 bases; bases with no gene match: 13. Regarding this clonotype: What it binds is unknown.

The chain couples TRBV29-1 to TRBJ2-7; 8 positions agree with TRBD1. This specimen consisted of PBMCs, obtained 5 days after the yellow fever booster vaccination. The TCR was taken from a man aged 25 to 40 who received the YFV17D yellow fever vaccine. CDR3 loop: CSVSTLDRVFSYEQYF. CDR3 sequence (DNA): TGCAGCGTGTCGACTTTGGACAGGGTATTCTCCTACGAGCAGTACTTC.